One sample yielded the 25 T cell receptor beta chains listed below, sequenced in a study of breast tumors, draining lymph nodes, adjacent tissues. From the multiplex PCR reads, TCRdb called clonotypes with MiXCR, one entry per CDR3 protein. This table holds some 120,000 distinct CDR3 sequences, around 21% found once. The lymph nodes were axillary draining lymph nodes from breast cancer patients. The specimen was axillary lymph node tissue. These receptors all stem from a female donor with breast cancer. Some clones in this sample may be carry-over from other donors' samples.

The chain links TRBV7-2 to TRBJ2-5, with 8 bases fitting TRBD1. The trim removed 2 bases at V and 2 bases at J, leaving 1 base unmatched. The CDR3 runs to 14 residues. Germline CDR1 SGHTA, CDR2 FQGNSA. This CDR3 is CASSLRTGQETQYF. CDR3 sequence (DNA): TGTGCCAGCAGCTTACGGACAGGGCAAGAGACCCAGTACTTC. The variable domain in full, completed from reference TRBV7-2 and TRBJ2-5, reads GAGVSQSPSNKVTEKGKDVELRCDPISGHTALYWYRQSLGQGLEFLIYFQGNSAPDKSGLPSDRFSAERTGGSVSTLTIQRTQQEDSAVYLCASSLRTGQETQYFGPGTRLLVL.

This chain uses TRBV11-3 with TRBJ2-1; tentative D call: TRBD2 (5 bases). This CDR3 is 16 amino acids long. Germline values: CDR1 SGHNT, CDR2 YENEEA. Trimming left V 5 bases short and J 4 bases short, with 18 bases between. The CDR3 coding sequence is TGTGCCAGCAGCCCCTCGGATGGGAGTGGGTACAATGAGCAGTTCTTC. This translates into CASSPSDGSGYNEQFF.

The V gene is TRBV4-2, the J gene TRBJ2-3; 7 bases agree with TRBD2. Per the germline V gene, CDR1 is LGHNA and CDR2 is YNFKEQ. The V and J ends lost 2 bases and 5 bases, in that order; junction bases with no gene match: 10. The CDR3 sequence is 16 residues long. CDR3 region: CASSQPRTRMGDTQYF. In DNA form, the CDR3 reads TGTGCCAGCAGCCAACCCCGGACTAGAATGGGAGATACGCAGTATTTT.

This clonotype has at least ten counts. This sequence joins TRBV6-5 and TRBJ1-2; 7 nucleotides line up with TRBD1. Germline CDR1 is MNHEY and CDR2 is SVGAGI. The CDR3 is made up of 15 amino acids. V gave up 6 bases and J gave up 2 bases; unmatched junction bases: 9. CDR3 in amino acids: CASSSWGTANYGYTF. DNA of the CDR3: TGTGCCAGCAGCAGTTGGGGGACAGCAAACTATGGCTACACCTTC.

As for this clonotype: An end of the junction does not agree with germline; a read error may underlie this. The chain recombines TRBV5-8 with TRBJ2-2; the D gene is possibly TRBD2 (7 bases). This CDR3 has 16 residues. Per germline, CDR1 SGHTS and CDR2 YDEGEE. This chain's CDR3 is CASSGGAGLNTGELSF. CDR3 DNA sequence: TGTGCCAGCAGCGGGGGGGCGGGACTCAACACCGGGGAGCTGTCTTTT. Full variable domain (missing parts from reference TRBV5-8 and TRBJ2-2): EAGVTQSPTHLIKTRGQQATLRCSPISGHTSVYWYQQALGLGLQFLLWYDEGEERNRGNFPPRFSGRQFPNYSSELNVNALELEDSALYLCASSGGAGLNTGELSFGEGSRLTVL.

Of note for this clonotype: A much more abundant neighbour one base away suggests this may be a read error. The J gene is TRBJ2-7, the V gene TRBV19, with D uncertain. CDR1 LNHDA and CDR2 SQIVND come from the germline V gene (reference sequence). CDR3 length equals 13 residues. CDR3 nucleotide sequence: TGTGTCAGTAGTATGGCCCCAGGCTACGAGCAGTACTTC. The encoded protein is CVSSMAPGYEQYF.

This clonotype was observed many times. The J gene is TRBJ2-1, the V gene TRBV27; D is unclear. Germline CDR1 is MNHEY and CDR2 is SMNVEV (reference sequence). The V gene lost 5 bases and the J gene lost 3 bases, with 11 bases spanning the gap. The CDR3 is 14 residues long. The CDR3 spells CASSPTSFYNEQFF. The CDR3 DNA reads TGTGCCAGCAGTCCGACATCCTTCTACAATGAGCAGTTCTTC.

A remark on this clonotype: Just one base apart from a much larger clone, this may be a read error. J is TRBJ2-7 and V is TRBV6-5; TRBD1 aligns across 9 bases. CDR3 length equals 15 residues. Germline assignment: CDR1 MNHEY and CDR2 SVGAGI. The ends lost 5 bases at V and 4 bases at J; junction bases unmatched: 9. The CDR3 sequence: CASSETGGGLYEQYF. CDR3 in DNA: TGTGCCAGCAGTGAAACAGGGGGCGGGCTATACGAGCAGTACTTC.

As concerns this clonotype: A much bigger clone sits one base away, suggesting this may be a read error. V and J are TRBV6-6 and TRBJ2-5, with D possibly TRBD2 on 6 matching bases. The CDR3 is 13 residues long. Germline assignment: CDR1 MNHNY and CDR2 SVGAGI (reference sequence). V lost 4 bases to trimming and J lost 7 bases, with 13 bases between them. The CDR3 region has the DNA TGTGCCAGCAGTTTAAATAGCGGAGGGACCCAGTACTTC. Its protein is CASSLNSGGTQYF.

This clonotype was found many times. This CDR3 is CSVEGTTAGELFF. The CDR3 DNA sequence: TGCAGTGTCGAGGGGACGACAGCCGGGGAGCTGTTTTTT. V is TRBV20-1 and J is TRBJ2-2; D possibly uses TRBD1 or TRBD2 (5 bases each). This CDR3 region has 13 residues. V was pared by 7 bases and J by 6 bases, with 15 bases between. The germline V gene encodes CDR1 DFQATT and CDR2 SNEGSKA (reference sequence).

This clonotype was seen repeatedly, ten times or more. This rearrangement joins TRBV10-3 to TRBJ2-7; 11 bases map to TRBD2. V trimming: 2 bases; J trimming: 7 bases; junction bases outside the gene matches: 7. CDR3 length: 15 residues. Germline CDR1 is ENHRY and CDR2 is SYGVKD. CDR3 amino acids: CAISEGTSGPREQYF. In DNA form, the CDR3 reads TGTGCCATCAGTGAGGGGACTAGCGGACCTAGGGAGCAGTACTTC.

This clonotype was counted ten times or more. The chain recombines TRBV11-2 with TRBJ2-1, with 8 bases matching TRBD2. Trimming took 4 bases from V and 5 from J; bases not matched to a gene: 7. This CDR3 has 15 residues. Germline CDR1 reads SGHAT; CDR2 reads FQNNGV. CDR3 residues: CASSWRAGEDNEQFF. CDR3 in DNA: TGTGCCAGCAGCTGGCGAGCGGGAGAGGACAATGAGCAGTTCTTC.

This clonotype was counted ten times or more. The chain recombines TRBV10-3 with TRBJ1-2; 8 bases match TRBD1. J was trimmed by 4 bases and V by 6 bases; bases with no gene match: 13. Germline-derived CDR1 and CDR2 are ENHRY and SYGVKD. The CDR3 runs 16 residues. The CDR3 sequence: CAIRTSGTGFIYGYTF. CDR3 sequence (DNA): TGTGCCATCAGGACGTCCGGGACAGGCTTCATCTATGGCTACACCTTC.

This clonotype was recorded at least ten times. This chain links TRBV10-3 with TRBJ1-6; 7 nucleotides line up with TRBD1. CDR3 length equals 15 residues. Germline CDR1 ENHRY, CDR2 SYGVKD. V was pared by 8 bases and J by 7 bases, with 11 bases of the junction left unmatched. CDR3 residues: CAIQGGRGVNSPLHF. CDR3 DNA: TGTGCCATCCAGGGGGGGCGCGGGGTGAATTCACCCCTCCACTTT.

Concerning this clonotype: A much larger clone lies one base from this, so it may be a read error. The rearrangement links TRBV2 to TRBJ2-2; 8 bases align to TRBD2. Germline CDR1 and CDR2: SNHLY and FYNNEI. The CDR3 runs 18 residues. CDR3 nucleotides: TGTGCCAGCAGTCCACGCCATAGCGGGACGCCGAACACCGAGGAGCTGTTTTTT. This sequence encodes CASSPRHSGTPNTEELFF.

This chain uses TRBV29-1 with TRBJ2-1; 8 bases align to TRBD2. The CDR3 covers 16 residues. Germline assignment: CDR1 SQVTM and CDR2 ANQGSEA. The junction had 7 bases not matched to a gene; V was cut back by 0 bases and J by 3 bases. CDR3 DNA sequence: TGCAGCGTTGAAGATCCCCTACGGGAGGGCTACAATGAGCAGTTCTTC. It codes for CSVEDPLREGYNEQFF.

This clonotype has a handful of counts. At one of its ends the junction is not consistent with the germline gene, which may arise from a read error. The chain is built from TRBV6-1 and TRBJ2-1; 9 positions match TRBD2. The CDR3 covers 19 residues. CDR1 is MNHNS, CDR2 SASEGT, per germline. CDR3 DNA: TGTGCCAGCAGTGAAATAGGGGTCGGGGCTAGCGGGAAACGGAATGGGCAGTTCTTC. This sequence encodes CASSEIGVGASGKRNGQFF.

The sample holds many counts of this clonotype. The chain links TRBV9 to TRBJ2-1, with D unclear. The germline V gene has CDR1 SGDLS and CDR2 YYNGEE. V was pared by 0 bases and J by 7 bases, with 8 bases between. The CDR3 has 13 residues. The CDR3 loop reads CASSVAEKNEQFF. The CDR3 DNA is TGTGCCAGCAGCGTAGCGGAGAAGAATGAGCAGTTCTTC.

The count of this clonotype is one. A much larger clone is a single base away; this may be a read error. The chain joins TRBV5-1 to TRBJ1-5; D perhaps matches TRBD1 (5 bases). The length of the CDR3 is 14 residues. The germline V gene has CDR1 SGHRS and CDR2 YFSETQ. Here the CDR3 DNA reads TGCACCAGCAGCTTGGGGGACGGGGTTCAGCCCCAGCATTTT. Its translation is CTSSLGDGVQPQHF.

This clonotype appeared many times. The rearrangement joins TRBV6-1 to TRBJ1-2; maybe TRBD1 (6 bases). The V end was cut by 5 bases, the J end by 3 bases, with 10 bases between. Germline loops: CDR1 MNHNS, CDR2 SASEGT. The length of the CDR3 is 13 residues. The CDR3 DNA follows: TGTGCCAGCAGTCCGCGGACAGACTATGGCTACACCTTC. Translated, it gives CASSPRTDYGYTF.

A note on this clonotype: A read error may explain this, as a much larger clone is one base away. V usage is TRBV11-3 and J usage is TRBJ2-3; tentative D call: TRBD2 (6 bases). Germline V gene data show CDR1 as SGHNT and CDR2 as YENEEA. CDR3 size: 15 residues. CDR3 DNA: TGTGCCGGCAGCTTAGGGAGCGGGAGCACAGATACGCAGTATTTT. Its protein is CAGSLGSGSTDTQYF.

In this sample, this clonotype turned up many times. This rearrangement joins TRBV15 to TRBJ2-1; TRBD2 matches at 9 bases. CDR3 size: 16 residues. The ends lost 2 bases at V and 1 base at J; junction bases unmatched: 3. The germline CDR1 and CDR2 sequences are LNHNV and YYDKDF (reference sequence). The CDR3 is CATSRPSGRSYNEQFF. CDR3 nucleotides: TGTGCCACCAGCAGACCGAGCGGGAGGTCCTACAATGAGCAGTTCTTC.

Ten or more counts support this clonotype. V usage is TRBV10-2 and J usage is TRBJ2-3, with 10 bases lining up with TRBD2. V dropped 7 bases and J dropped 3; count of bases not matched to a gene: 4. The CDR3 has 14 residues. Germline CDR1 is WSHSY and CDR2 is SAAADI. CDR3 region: CASMGLALTDTQYF. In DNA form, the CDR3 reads TGCGCCAGCATGGGACTAGCGCTTACAGATACGCAGTATTTT.

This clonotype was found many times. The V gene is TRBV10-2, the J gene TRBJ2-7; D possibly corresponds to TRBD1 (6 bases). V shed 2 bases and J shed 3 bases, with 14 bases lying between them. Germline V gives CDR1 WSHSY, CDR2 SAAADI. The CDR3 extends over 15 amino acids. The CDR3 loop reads CASSEPQTGFYEQYF. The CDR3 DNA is TGCGCCAGCAGTGAGCCCCAGACAGGATTCTACGAGCAGTACTTC.

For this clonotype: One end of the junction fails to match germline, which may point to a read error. DNA for the CDR3: TGTGCCAGCAGTCAGGGGGCTGGAGACACCATATATTTT. Protein product: CASSQGAGDTIYF. The chain employs TRBV6-1 and TRBJ1-3; 8 positions agree with TRBD1. Germline V CDR1 and CDR2: MNHNS, SASEGT. The CDR3 runs to 13 residues.